The table lists the clone carrying this T cell receptor (beta chain) with a count of one. The sample originates from a study of cytomegalovirus exposure and HLA in healthy donors. The ends were cut back, 1 base at V and 8 bases at J, with 8 bases in the middle. This CDR3 is 12 amino acids long. Germline V gene lookup returns CDR1 KGHSH and CDR2 LQKENI. Sequenced by immunoSEQ multiplex PCR; TCRdb stores in-frame clones only, minus some. The sample yields some 150,000 clones, about 95% seen once. This sequence joins TRBV18 and TRBJ1-2; D might be TRBD1 (5 bases). The sequenced sample was PBMCs. The clonotype originates from a man aged 18 to 30 in good health and CMV-seropositive. This CDR3 reads CASSPRDSGYTF. DNA for the CDR3: TGTGCCAGCTCACCACGGGACTCCGGCTACACCTTC.